This is a list of T cell receptor beta chains from one sample in a study of blood T cell repertoires in COVID-19. Generated by immunoSEQ multiplex PCR, the TCRdb table keeps only in-frame clones and is missing some. This repertoire shows fewer than 350,000 clones, around 88% found once; its top ten account for around 2.1%. Sequencing was done on a sample of peripheral blood. The receptors come from a woman between 25 and 40 years old who had recovered from COVID-19. The conserved cysteine and the conserved F or W are not part of the CDR3 here. Fields, in order: V gene, clone size, J gene, CDR3 protein. Only some rows state a clone size, as once, few, many or a class for expanded clones.

TRBV28,once,TRBJ1-1,ASLSGGTEAF
TRBV5-6,NA,TRBJ1-6,ASSPGGGQVYSPLH
TRBV5-1,NA,TRBJ1-2,ASSLGWGGEMGYT
TRBV2,NA,TRBJ2-1,ASSDPSANSYNEQF
TRBV28,NA,TRBJ2-3,ASSFFNGRGKLGTDTQY
TRBV7-3,NA,TRBJ2-1,ASSLQFGGTAYNEQF
TRBV7-2,NA,TRBJ2-6,ASSNRGSGANVLT
TRBV27,NA,TRBJ2-7,ASRERRLSFEQY
TRBV6-2/TRBV6-3,NA,TRBJ1-4,ASSYIGQLNEKLF
TRBV29-1,once,TRBJ1-3,SVGGSYSGNTIY
TRBV2,few,TRBJ1-5,ASSGTGVSNQPQH
TRBV2,NA,TRBJ2-1,ASRDAGQGAINEQF
TRBV11-2,NA,TRBJ2-5,ASSLAGQGGETQY
TRBV28,NA,TRBJ2-5,ASSFIIVETQY
TRBV5-6,NA,TRBJ1-6,ASSLARETSPLH
TRBV7-9,NA,TRBJ2-7,ASSPGRRNEQY
TRBV7-9,NA,TRBJ1-1,ASSLKPGGLGPEAF
TRBV6-5,NA,TRBJ2-7,ASSRQGYEQY
TRBV5-4,NA,TRBJ2-3,ASSSGQGAVDTQY
TRBV9,NA,TRBJ2-5,ASSVKRGGRDREETQY
TRBV27,NA,TRBJ1-4,ASRLTVATNEKLF
TRBV6-5,once,TRBJ1-2,ASRPPTGGVAGYT
TRBV3-1/TRBV3-2,NA,TRBJ1-1,ASSQGSSGTEAF
TRBV11-2,NA,TRBJ2-2,ASSFTGGWNTGELF
TRBV6-5,NA,TRBJ1-1,ASKHPENTEAF
TRBV9,NA,TRBJ1-5,ASSVEGTGNQPQH
TRBV7-9,NA,TRBJ1-2,ASSLATGGGGYT
TRBV5-1,once,TRBJ2-7,ASSFLDRATYEQY
TRBV25-1,NA,TRBJ2-7,ASSDQRGP
TRBV5-1,NA,TRBJ2-7,ASSLGGDSYEQY
TRBV10-3,NA,TRBJ1-1,AISESQTGGNTEAF
TRBV7-2,NA,TRBJ2-1,ASSLVLAGGPRSNEQF